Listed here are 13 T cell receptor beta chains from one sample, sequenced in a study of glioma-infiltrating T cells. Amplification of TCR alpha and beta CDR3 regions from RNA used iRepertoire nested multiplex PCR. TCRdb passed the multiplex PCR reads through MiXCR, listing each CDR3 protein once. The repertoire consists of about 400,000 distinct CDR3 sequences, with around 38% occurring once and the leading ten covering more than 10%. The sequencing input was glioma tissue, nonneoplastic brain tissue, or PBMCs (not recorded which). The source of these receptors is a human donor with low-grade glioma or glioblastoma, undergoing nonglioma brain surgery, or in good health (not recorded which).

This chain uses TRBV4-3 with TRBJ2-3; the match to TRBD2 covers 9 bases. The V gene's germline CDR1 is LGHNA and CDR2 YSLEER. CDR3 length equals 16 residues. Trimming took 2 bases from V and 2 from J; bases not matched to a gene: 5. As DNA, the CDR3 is TGCGCCAGCAGCCAAATGACTAGCGGACACACAGATACGCAGTATTTT. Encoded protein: CASSQMTSGHTDTQYF.

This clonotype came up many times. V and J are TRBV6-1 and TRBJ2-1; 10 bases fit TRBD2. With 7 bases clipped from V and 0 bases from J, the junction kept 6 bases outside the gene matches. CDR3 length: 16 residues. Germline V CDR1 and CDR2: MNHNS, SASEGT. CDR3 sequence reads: CASTPGLAPSYNEQFF. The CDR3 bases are TGTGCCAGCACACCGGGACTAGCGCCCTCCTACAATGAGCAGTTCTTC.

CDR3 protein: CASSKTSGYYNEQFF. CDR3 in DNA: TGTGCCAGCAGCAAGACTAGCGGTTACTACAATGAGCAGTTCTTC. The V and J genes are TRBV7-9 and TRBJ2-1; 9 nucleotides agree with TRBD2. From germline, CDR1 is SEHNR and CDR2 FQNEAQ (reference sequence). The CDR3 is 15 amino acids. Trimming removed 5 bases from V and 3 bases from J; junction bases left unmatched: 5.

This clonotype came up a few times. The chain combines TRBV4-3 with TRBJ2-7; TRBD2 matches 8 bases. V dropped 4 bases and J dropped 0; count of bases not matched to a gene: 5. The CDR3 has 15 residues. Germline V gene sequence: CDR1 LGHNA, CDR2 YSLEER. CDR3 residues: CASSLVSGNSYEQYF. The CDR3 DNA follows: TGCGCCAGCAGCCTAGTTAGCGGGAACTCCTACGAGCAGTACTTC.

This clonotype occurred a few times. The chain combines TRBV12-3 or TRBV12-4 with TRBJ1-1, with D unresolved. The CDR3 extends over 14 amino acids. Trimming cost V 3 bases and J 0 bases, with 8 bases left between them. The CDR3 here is CASSFSGVNTEAFF. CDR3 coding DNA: TGTGCCAGCAGTTTCAGCGGAGTGAACACTGAAGCTTTCTTT.

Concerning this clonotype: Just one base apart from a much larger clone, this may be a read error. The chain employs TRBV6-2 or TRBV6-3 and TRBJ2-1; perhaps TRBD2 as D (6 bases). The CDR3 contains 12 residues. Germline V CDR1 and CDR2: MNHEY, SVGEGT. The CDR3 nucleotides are TGTGCCAGCGGTTACCGAGCGGGTGAGCAGTTCTTC. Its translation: CASGYRAGEQFF.

Written as DNA, the CDR3 is TGCGCCAGCAGAGAGACAGGACTCCCCTCCTATGGCTACACCTTC. Its protein product is CASRETGLPSYGYTF. The chain couples TRBV4-3 to TRBJ1-2; possibly TRBD1 for D (6 bases). Trimming stripped 6 bases from V and 4 bases from J, with 18 bases between. The germline gives CDR1 LGHNA, CDR2 YSLEER. CDR3 length: 15 residues.

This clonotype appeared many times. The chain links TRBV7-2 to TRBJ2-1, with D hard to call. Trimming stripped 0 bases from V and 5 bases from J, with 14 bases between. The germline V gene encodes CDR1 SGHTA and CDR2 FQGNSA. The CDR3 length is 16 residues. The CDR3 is CASSLAVGRRNNEQFF. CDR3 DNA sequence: TGTGCCAGCAGCTTAGCAGTCGGCAGGCGAAACAATGAGCAGTTCTTC.

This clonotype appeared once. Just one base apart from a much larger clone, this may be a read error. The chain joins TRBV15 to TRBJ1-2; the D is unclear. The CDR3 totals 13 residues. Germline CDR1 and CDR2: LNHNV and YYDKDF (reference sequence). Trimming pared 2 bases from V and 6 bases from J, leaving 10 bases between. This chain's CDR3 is CATSRSNSNGYTF. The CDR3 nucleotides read TGTGCCACCAGCAGAAGTAACAGCAATGGCTACACCTTC.

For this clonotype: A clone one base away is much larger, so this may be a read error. The CDR3 DNA reads TGTGCCAGCAGTTACATCTCTAGGCGGCCAGATACGCAGTATTTT. Its translation: CASSYISRRPDTQYF. This rearrangement joins TRBV6-5 to TRBJ2-3; D is unresolved. This CDR3 spans 15 amino acids. Trimming took 2 bases from V and 4 from J, leaving 13 bases between them. Germline V gene lookup returns CDR1 MNHEY and CDR2 SVGAGI.

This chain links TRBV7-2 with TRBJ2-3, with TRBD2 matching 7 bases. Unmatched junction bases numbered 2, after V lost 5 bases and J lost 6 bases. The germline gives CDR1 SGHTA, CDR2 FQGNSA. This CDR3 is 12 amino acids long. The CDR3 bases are TGTGCCAGCAGCCGGGGGGAGGATACGCAGTATTTT. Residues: CASSRGEDTQYF. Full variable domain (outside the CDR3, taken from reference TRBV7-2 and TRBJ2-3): GAGVSQSPSNKVTEKGKDVELRCDPISGHTALYWYRQSLGQGLEFLIYFQGNSAPDKSGLPSDRFSAERTGGSVSTLTIQRTQQEDSAVYLCASSRGEDTQYFGPGTRLTVL.

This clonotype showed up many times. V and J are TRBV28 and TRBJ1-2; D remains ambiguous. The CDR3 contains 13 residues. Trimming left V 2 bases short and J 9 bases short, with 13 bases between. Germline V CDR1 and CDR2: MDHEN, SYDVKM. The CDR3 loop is CASSLPRSDRYTF. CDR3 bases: TGTGCCAGCAGTTTACCCCGCAGCGATCGCTACACCTTC.

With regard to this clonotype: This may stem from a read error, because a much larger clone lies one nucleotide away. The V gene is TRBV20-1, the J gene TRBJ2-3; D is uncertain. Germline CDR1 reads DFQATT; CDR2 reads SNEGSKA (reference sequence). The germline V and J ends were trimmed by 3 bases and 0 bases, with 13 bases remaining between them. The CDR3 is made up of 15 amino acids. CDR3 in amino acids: CSASKLRPSTDTQYF. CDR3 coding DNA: TGCAGTGCTAGTAAGCTGCGGCCTAGCACAGATACGCAGTATTTT.